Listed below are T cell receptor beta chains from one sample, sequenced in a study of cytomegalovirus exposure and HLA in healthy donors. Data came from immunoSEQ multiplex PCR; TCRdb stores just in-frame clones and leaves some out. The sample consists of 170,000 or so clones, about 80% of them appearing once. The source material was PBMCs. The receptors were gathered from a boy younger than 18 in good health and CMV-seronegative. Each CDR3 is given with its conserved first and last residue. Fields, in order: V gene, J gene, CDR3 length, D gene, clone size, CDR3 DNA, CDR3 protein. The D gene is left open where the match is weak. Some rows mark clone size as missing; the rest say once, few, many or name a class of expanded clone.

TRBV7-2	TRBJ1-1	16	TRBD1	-	TGTGCCAGCAGCTTAGATCAAGGGGGCCCTGTCGAGGGAGCTTTCTTT	CASSLDQGGPVEGAFF
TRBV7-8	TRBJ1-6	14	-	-	TGTGCCAGCAGCTTAACACGGGGTAATTCACCCCTCCACTTT	CASSLTRGNSPLHF
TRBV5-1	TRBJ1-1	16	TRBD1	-	TGCGCCAGCAGCGCTGGCACAGGGGGCCCGAACACTGAAGCTTTCTTT	CASSAGTGGPNTEAFF
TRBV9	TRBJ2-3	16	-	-	TGTGCCAGCAGCCCTCGGACAGTTCTTCTCACAGATACGCAGTATTTT	CASSPRTVLLTDTQYF
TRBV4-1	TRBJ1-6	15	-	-	TGCGCCAGCAGCCCGCTGACGGGAGTCAATTCACCCCTCCACTTT	CASSPLTGVNSPLHF
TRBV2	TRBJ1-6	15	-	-	TGTGCCAGCAGGGGGGGGACCTCCTATAATTCACCCCTCCACTTT	CASRGGTSYNSPLHF
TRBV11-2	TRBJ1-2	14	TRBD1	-	TGTGCCATCGGGACAGGGGGGCCCCTAGGTGGCTACACCTTC	CAIGTGGPLGGYTF
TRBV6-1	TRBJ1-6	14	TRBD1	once	TGTGCCAGCAGTGGGGACAGGGGTAATTCACCCCTCCACTTT	CASSGDRGNSPLHF
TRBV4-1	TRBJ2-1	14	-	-	TGCGCCAGCAGCCCCCGGGAGAGCGGTAATGAGCAGTTCTTC	CASSPRESGNEQFF
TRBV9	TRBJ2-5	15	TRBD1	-	TGTGCCAGCAGCCCCTCCCAGGGGGCGAGGGAGACCCAGTACTTC	CASSPSQGARETQYF
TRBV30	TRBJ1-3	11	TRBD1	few	TGTGCCTGGGAGACAGGGGACACCATATATTTT	CAWETGDTIYF
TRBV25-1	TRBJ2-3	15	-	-	TGTGCCAGCGGTGATAACAGGGACAGCACAGATACGCAGTATTTT	CASGDNRDSTDTQYF
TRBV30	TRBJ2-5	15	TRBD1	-	TGTGCCTGGAGTGTACAACGACAGGGGTGGGAGACCCAGTACTTC	CAWSVQRQGWETQYF
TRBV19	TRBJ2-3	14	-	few	TGTGCCAGTAGACAGGGTGTCGTCACAGATACGCAGTATTTT	CASRQGVVTDTQYF
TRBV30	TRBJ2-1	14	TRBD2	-	TGTGCCTGGGCCGTAGCGGGGGGCTACAATGAGCAGTTCTTC	CAWAVAGGYNEQFF
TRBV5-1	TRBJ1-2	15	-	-	TGCGCCAGCAGCTTGGTTGAGGGAAGGAAGTATGGCTACACCTTC	CASSLVEGRKYGYTF
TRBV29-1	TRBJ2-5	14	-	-	TGCAGCGTTGCCCCTACAGGGGGGGAAGAGACCCAGTACTTC	CSVAPTGGEETQYF
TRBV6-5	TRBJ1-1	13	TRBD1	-	TGTGCCAGCAACAGGGGACAGGGCACTGAAGCTTTCTTT	CASNRGQGTEAFF
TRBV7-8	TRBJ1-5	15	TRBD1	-	TGTGCCAGCAGCTGGGGGACAGGGAGCAATCAGCCCCAGCATTTT	CASSWGTGSNQPQHF
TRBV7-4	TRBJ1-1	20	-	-	TGTGCCAGCAGCTCCGTCGCCGGGGGGCTCGTAATGGCGACGAACACTGAAGCTTTCTTT	CASSSVAGGLVMATNTEAFF
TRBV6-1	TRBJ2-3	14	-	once	TGTGCCACGGGACTGCTTTCTAGCACAGATACGCAGTATTTT	CATGLLSSTDTQYF
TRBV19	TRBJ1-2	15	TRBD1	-	TGTGCCAGTAGTCCACCAGGGGGCGTGAACTATGGCTACACCTTC	CASSPPGGVNYGYTF
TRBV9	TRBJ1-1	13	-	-	TGTGCCAGCAGCGTAGCTCACCCAGGTGAAGCTTTCTTT	CASSVAHPGEAFF
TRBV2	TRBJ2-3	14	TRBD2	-	TGTGCCAGCGGGACTAGCGCCAACACAGATACGCAGTATTTT	CASGTSANTDTQYF
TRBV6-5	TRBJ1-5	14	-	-	TGTGCCAGCAGTTACTTGGGGGGAAATCAGCCCCAGCATTTT	CASSYLGGNQPQHF
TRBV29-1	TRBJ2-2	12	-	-	TGCAGCGTTGAAGTATTGTCCGGGGAGCTGTTTTTT	CSVEVLSGELFF
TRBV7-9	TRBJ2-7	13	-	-	TGTGCCGGCAGCTTAAACGGGGAGACGGTGCAGTACTTC	CAGSLNGETVQYF
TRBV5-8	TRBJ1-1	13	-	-	TGTGCCAGCAGCTTATCAGGTGCTGCTGAAGCTTTCTTT	CASSLSGAAEAFF
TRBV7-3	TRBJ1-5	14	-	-	TGTGCCAGCAGCTTAGGACACCAAAACGCGCCCCAGCATTTT	CASSLGHQNAPQHF
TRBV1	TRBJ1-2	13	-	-	TGCACCAGCAGCCGGACAGGGGGCTATGGCTACACCTTC	CTSSRTGGYGYTF
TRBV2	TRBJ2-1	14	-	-	TGTGCCAGCAGGGGCCGGGACTCCGATAATGAGCAGTTCTTC	CASRGRDSDNEQFF
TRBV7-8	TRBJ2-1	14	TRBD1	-	TGTGCCAGCAGCGGATACAGGGGGGAAAATGAGCAGTTCTTC	CASSGYRGENEQFF
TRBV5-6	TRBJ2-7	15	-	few	TGTGCCAGCAGCTTGCGGAGGGGGCAGCCTTCCGAGCAGTACTTC	CASSLRRGQPSEQYF
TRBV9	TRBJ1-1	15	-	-	TGTGCCAGCAGCGTAGTGGTCGGAGGGAACACTGAAGCTTTCTTT	CASSVVVGGNTEAFF
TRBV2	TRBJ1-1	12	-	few	TGTGCCAGACAGGCCATGAACACTGAAGCTTTCTTT	CARQAMNTEAFF
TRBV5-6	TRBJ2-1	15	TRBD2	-	TGTGCCAGCAGCTTGGGACTAGCCCTCTACAATGAGCAGTTCTTC	CASSLGLALYNEQFF
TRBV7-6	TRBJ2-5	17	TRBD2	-	TGTGCCAGCAGCCCAAAGACTAGCGGGGATCTACAAGAGACCCAGTACTTC	CASSPKTSGDLQETQYF
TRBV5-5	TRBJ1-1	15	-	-	TGTGCCAGCAGCTTGGTCGGCGGCATGAACACTGAAGCTTTCTTT	CASSLVGGMNTEAFF
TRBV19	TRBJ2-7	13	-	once	TGTGCCAGTAGTATAGGAGGCGGCTACGAGCAGTACTTC	CASSIGGGYEQYF
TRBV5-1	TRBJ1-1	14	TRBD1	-	TGCGCCAGCAGCTTGAGGGACAGGGGGCTTGTAGCTTTCTTT	CASSLRDRGLVAFF
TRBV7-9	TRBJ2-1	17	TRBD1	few	TGTTCCAGCAGCCGGAACAGGGGCCGATCTTCCTACAATGAGCAGTTCTTC	CSSSRNRGRSSYNEQFF
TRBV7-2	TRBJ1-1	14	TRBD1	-	TGTGCCAGCAGCTTGTGGACAGGGGGCGCTGAAGCTTTCTTT	CASSLWTGGAEAFF
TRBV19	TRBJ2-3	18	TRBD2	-	TGTGCCAGTAGTATAGTCAACCCGACTAGCGGGGGCACAGATACGCAGTATTTT	CASSIVNPTSGGTDTQYF
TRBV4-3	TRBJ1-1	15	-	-	TGCGCCAGCAGCCTTTGGGCCACCGTGAAAACTGAAGCTTTCTTT	CASSLWATVKTEAFF
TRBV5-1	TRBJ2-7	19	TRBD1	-	TGCGCCAGCAGCTTTCGGGGACAGGAGTTCGCCCCTCGAATCTACGAGCAGTACTTC	CASSFRGQEFAPRIYEQYF
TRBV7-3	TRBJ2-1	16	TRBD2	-	TGTGCCAGCAGCCGGGGGCGGGCTAGCGGGAGGGGTGAGCAGTTCTTC	CASSRGRASGRGEQFF
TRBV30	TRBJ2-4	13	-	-	TGTGCCTGGAGGGAGGGGGCCAAAAACATTCAGTACTTC	CAWREGAKNIQYF
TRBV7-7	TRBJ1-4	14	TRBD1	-	TGTGCTAGCAGCCTTAACAGGGGGGATGAAAAACTGTTTTTT	CASSLNRGDEKLFF
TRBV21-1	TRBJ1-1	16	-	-	TGTGCCAGCAGCAAAGCTCCGACCGACAGGGCCCTTGAAGCTTTCTTT	CASSKAPTDRALEAFF
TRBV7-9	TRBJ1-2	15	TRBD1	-	TGTGCCAGCAGCTTAGGGACAGGGGGTTGGGATGGCTACACCTTC	CASSLGTGGWDGYTF
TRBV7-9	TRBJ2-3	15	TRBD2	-	TGTTCCAGCAGCCCGACTAGCGGGGTGTCAGATACGCAGTATTTT	CSSSPTSGVSDTQYF
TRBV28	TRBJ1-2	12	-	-	TGTGCCAGCAGTTCCGGGGACTATGGCTACACCTTC	CASSSGDYGYTF
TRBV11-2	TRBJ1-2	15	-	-	TGTGCCAGCAGCTTAGATTACGGCAGCGACTATGGCTACACCTTC	CASSLDYGSDYGYTF
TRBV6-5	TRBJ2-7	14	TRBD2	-	TGTGCCAGCAGTGTGACTAGCGGTGACTACGAGCAGTACTTC	CASSVTSGDYEQYF
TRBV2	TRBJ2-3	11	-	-	TGTGCCAGCAGTGTCTTTGATACGCAGTATTTT	CASSVFDTQYF
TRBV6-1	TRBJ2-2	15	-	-	TGTGCCAGCATGCAAGGGGCGTCTGACACCGGGGAGCTGTTTTTT	CASMQGASDTGELFF
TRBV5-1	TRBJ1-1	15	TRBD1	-	TGCGCCAGCAGCTGGCGCGGGACAGGGGGCACTGAAGCTTTCTTT	CASSWRGTGGTEAFF
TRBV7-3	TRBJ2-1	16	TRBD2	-	TGTGCCAGCAGCCCATACCCACTAGCGTCCTACAATGAGCAGTTCTTC	CASSPYPLASYNEQFF
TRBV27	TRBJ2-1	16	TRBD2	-	TGTGCCAGCAGTTTGACGGCGGGAGGGCCTTACAATGAGCAGTTCTTC	CASSLTAGGPYNEQFF